This T cell receptor (beta chain) is from a study of blood T cell repertoires in COVID-19. The table came from immunoSEQ multiplex PCR; TCRdb's copy has only in-frame clones and leaves some out. Of around 50,000 clones listed, 80% to 95% are singletons. The germline V gene encodes CDR1 SQVTM and CDR2 ANQGSEA. The CDR3 runs to 13 residues. With V trimmed by 6 bases and J by 3 bases, 8 bases remained unmatched. The sample comprised peripheral blood. The source is a human donor in a cohort sampled during active COVID-19. The rearrangement links TRBV29-1 to TRBJ2-7; 7 bases are a match to TRBD2. The CDR3 spells CSVKATGGYEQYF. For the CDR3, the DNA is TGCAGCGTGAAGGCAACGGGGGGCTACGAGCAGTACTTC.